This passage covers 6 T cell receptor beta chains from one sample sequenced in a study of OX40 agonist ivuxolimab in advanced cancers. The data were produced by immunoSEQ multiplex PCR, yet TCRdb's version contains in-frame clones alone and is incomplete. The sample includes some 50,000 clones, around 94% seen only once; the top ten take approximately 11%. The material was CD4+ or CD8+ T cells sorted from blood, obtained in a trial of the OX40 agonist ivuxolimab. These TCRs come from an adult with an advanced solid tumor such as melanoma, head and neck, liver or kidney cancer.

This chain joins TRBV9 and TRBJ2-2; 8 bases align to TRBD2. The J segment lost 6 bases and the V segment lost 4 bases, leaving 5 bases of the junction unmatched. The CDR3 has 14 residues. The germline CDR1 and CDR2 sequences are SGDLS and YYNGEE. The CDR3: CASSLGLAPGELFF. In nucleotides, the CDR3 is TGTGCCAGCAGCCTCGGACTAGCCCCCGGGGAGCTGTTTTTT.

The chain couples TRBV7-9 to TRBJ2-1; D possibly corresponds to TRBD1 (6 bases). The germline gives CDR1 SEHNR, CDR2 FQNEAQ (reference sequence). This CDR3 is 15 amino acids long. With 3 bases removed from V and 6 bases from J, the gap between germline ends came to 15 bases. CDR3 nucleotide sequence: TGTGCCAGCAGCTTCGGGACAAAACGGTCCAATGAGCAGTTCTTC. As protein: CASSFGTKRSNEQFF.

This clone occurred once. The CDR3: CASSSSGRGTGGLVGGNTIYF. CDR3 DNA: TGCGCCAGCAGCTCTTCGGGTCGCGGGACAGGGGGCTTAGTTGGAGGAAACACCATATATTTT. This rearrangement joins TRBV5-1 to TRBJ1-3, with TRBD1 matching 12 bases. This CDR3 contains 21 residues. Looked up from germline, CDR1 is SGHRS and CDR2 is YFSETQ. V lost 3 bases, J lost 4 bases, and 20 bases stayed unmatched.

The rearrangement uses TRBV28 and TRBJ1-3; maybe TRBD1 (5 bases). V lost 6 bases to trimming and J lost 0 bases, with 12 bases between them. The CDR3 contains 15 residues. Germline lookup yields CDR1 MDHEN and CDR2 SYDVKM. For the CDR3, the DNA is TGTGCCAGCAGGTTGGACAAGTCCTCTGGAAACACCATATATTTT. As protein: CASRLDKSSGNTIYF.

This chain joins TRBV6-5 and TRBJ1-2; 10 positions agree with TRBD1. The CDR3 is made up of 15 amino acids. Germline V CDR1 and CDR2: MNHEY, SVGAGI. Germline trimming cut 8 bases from V and 5 bases from J; bases unmatched to any gene: 11. The CDR3 sequence is CASSLRQGAGYGYTF. DNA of the CDR3: TGTGCCAGCTCCCTCCGACAGGGGGCGGGTTATGGCTACACCTTC.

Worth noting for this clone: This specimen includes other DNA sequences encoding the same CDR3. The genes are TRBV27 and TRBJ1-1; TRBD1 is a possible D gene (5 bases). This CDR3 is 12 amino acids long. Trimming removed 6 bases at V and 10 bases at J, with 15 bases between. Looked up from germline, CDR1 is MNHEY and CDR2 is SMNVEV (reference sequence). The DNA of the CDR3 is TGTGCCAGCAGGACGGGAGGGGCGCCAGCTTTCTTT. It yields the protein CASRTGGAPAFF.